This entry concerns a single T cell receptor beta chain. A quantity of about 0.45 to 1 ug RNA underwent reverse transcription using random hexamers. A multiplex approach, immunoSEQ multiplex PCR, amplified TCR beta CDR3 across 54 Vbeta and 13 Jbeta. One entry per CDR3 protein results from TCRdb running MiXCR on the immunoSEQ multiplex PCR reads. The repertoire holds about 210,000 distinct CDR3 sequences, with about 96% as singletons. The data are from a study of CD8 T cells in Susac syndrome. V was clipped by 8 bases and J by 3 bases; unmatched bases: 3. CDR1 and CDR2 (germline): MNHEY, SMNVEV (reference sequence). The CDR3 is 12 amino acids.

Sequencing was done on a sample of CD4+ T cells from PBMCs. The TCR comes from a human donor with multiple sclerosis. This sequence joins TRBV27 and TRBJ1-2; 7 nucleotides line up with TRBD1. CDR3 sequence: CASGGQYYGYTF. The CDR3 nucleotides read TGTGCCAGCGGGGGACAGTACTATGGCTACACCTTC.